These 22 T cell receptor beta chains were all obtained from the same sample, sequenced in a study of cytomegalovirus exposure and HLA in healthy donors. The PCR made use of 60 Vbeta and 13 Jbeta primers. Generated by immunoSEQ multiplex PCR, the TCRdb table keeps only in-frame clones and is missing some. The profile shows 200,000 to 250,000 clones, 65% to 85% of them singletons. Source material: PBMCs. These receptors were obtained from a woman younger than 45 in good health and CMV-seronegative.

J is TRBJ2-1 and V is TRBV27, with D possibly TRBD2 on 6 matching bases. V was cut by 0 bases and J by 7 bases, with 16 bases left in between. This CDR3 contains 16 residues. CDR1 is MNHEY and CDR2 is SMNVEV in the germline V gene (reference sequence). This CDR3 is CASSLSSGPAGNEQFF. CDR3 DNA sequence: TGTGCCAGCAGTTTATCGTCAGGTCCGGCGGGGAATGAGCAGTTCTTC.

The chain carries TRBV7-2 and TRBJ2-7; tentative D call: TRBD2 (5 bases). The CDR3 totals 15 residues. V was cut by 5 bases and J by 1 base, with 15 bases left in between. CDR1 SGHTA and CDR2 FQGNSA come from the germline V gene. The CDR3 sequence: CASSSRTRTSYEQYF. CDR3 DNA sequence: TGTGCCAGCAGCAGCCGGACTCGTACTTCCTACGAGCAGTACTTC. Looking up the rest from reference TRBV7-2 and TRBJ2-7 gives the full variable domain: GAGVSQSPSNKVTEKGKDVELRCDPISGHTALYWYRQSLGQGLEFLIYFQGNSAPDKSGLPSDRFSAERTGGSVSTLTIQRTQQEDSAVYLCASSSRTRTSYEQYFGPGTRLTVT.

The rearrangement joins TRBV19 to TRBJ2-1, with unresolved D. Deletions cut 3 bases from V and 7 bases from J, with 13 bases between. This CDR3 has 14 amino acids. CDR1 is LNHDA, CDR2 SQIVND, per germline (reference sequence). The CDR3 coding sequence is TGTGCCAGTAGTATCCCAACGGTTTTGAATGAGCAGTTCTTC. Its translation: CASSIPTVLNEQFF. The variable domain in full, with the rest retrieved from reference TRBV19 and TRBJ2-1, is DGGITQSPKYLFRKEGQNVTLSCEQNLNHDAMYWYRQDPGQGLRLIYYSQIVNDFQKGDIAEGYSVSREKKESFPLTVTSAQKNPTAFYLCASSIPTVLNEQFFGPGTRLTVL.

The chain couples TRBV5-8 to TRBJ2-2, with D possibly being TRBD2 (7 bases). CDR1 is SGHTS, CDR2 YDEGEE, per germline. Trimming shortened V by 6 bases and J by 6 bases, and 15 bases separated the two germline ends. CDR3 length equals 14 residues. The CDR3 nucleotides are TGTGCCAGCACCAGGCGGGGGCGAGCCGGGGAGCTGTTTTTT. As protein: CASTRRGRAGELFF.

The chain joins TRBV29-1 to TRBJ2-5; TRBD2 is a possible D gene (5 bases). From germline, CDR1 is SQVTM and CDR2 ANQGSEA. The CDR3 covers 13 residues. V was shortened by 3 bases and J by 7 bases, with 15 bases between the two germline ends. The CDR3 bases are TGCAGCGTTGATACCGGGGTTTTCGTGACCCAGTACTTC. This encodes CSVDTGVFVTQYF.

V gene TRBV5-1 combines with J gene TRBJ2-5; unclear D gene. The DNA end is a closer match to TRBJ2-7, so the J assignment may be wrong. Germline-derived CDR1 and CDR2 are SGHRS and YFSETQ. The CDR3 has 11 amino acids. The CDR3 spells CASSPTYEQYF. The CDR3 DNA sequence: TGCGCCAGCAGCCCCACCTACGAGCAGTACTTC.

CDR3 bases: TGTGCCAGCAGCCCAAGGACTAGCGGGGCCACAGATACGCAGTATTTT. As protein: CASSPRTSGATDTQYF. The V gene is TRBV7-9, the J gene TRBJ2-3; 12 positions agree with TRBD2. Looked up from germline, CDR1 is SEHNR and CDR2 is FQNEAQ (reference sequence). Trimming at V came to 5 bases and at J to 2 bases, leaving 5 bases not matched to a gene. CDR3 size: 16 residues.

The chain joins TRBV14 to TRBJ1-5, with D perhaps matching TRBD1 (5 bases). The CDR3 covers 14 residues. Trimming cost V 4 bases and J 2 bases, with 9 bases left between them. Germline V gene lookup returns CDR1 SGHDN and CDR2 FVKESK. The CDR3 is CASSPGGGNQPQHF. CDR3 DNA: TGTGCCAGCAGCCCGGGGGGAGGCAATCAGCCCCAGCATTTT. The full variable domain, its missing parts supplied by reference TRBV14 and TRBJ1-5, is EAGVTQFPSHSVIEKGQTVTLRCDPISGHDNLYWYRRVMGKEIKFLLHFVKESKQDESGMPNNRFLAERTGGTYSTLKVQPAELEDSGVYFCASSPGGGNQPQHFGDGTRLSIL.

CDR3 region: CASSAGPNSPLHF. As DNA, the CDR3 is TGTGCCAGCAGTGCAGGGCCAAATTCACCCCTCCACTTT. The chain uses TRBV11-3 and TRBJ1-6, with TRBD1 as a possible D gene (5 bases). This CDR3 has 13 amino acids. Germline loops: CDR1 SGHNT, CDR2 YENEEA. The germline V and J ends were trimmed by 6 bases and 7 bases, with 10 bases remaining between them.

With respect to this clone: At one of its ends the junction is not consistent with the germline gene, which may arise from a read error. The chain has TRBV7-9 and TRBJ2-7; 11 bases line up with TRBD1. Germline V CDR1 and CDR2: SEHNR, FQNEAQ (reference sequence). The CDR3 has 12 residues. The CDR3 sequence: CSSRDRGYEQYF. CDR3 DNA sequence: TGTTCCAGCAGGGACAGGGGGTACGAGCAGTACTTC.

The CDR3 is CASSSPNGGFTYNEQFF. In nucleotides, the CDR3 is TGTGCCAGCAGCTCCCCAAATGGGGGCTTCACCTACAATGAGCAGTTCTTC. The rearrangement links TRBV7-9 to TRBJ2-1; the D gene is possibly TRBD1 (6 bases). The CDR3 totals 17 residues. Deletions cut 4 bases from V and 2 bases from J, with 18 bases between. The V gene's germline CDR1 is SEHNR and CDR2 FQNEAQ (reference sequence).

The rearrangement joins TRBV20-1 to TRBJ1-1; 8 nucleotides agree with TRBD1. V lost 6 bases to trimming and J lost 8 bases; unmatched junction nucleotides: 5. Germline values: CDR1 DFQATT, CDR2 SNEGSKA (reference sequence). The CDR3 totals 11 residues. In DNA, the CDR3 is TGCAGTGCCCAAGGGGACAGGGAAGCTTTCTTT. Encoded protein: CSAQGDREAFF.

V gene TRBV19 combines with J gene TRBJ2-3, with 10 nucleotides matching TRBD2. V was clipped by 6 bases and J by 2 bases; unmatched bases: 5. This CDR3 has 15 amino acids. Germline CDR1 is LNHDA and CDR2 is SQIVND (reference sequence). CDR3 in DNA: TGTGCCAGTAGCTTCCTAGCGGGAGTCACAGATACGCAGTATTTT. It encodes CASSFLAGVTDTQYF.

The chain carries TRBV9 and TRBJ1-1; D is possibly TRBD1 (6 bases). The CDR3 spans 16 residues. Germline CDR1 is SGDLS and CDR2 is YYNGEE. V was clipped by 3 bases and J by 0 bases, with 15 bases between them. CDR3 in amino acids: CASSDPPGHMNTEAFF. The CDR3 DNA follows: TGTGCCAGCAGCGACCCCCCGGGACACATGAACACTGAAGCTTTCTTT.

The chain links TRBV28 to TRBJ1-5, with TRBD1 matching over 11 bases. Trimming took 6 bases from V and 10 from J; bases not matched to a gene: 20. Germline V lookup: CDR1 MDHEN, CDR2 SYDVKM. The CDR3 length is 18 residues. CDR3 nucleotides: TGTGCCAGCAGGTCCGGGACAGGGGGGAGGGGGGGGTCGGTTCCCCAGCATTTT. Translated, it gives CASRSGTGGRGGSVPQHF.

V usage is TRBV29-1 and J usage is TRBJ1-3, with D unclear. This CDR3 contains 13 residues. The germline V gene encodes CDR1 SQVTM and CDR2 ANQGSEA. V was trimmed by 7 bases and J by 0 bases, leaving 10 bases between them. CDR3 in DNA: TGCAGCGCCGCAGGTAACTCTGGAAACACCATATATTTT. Amino acid sequence: CSAAGNSGNTIYF.

This chain links TRBV5-1 with TRBJ2-1, with D perhaps matching TRBD2 (5 bases). V shed 0 bases and J shed 0 bases, with 13 bases lying between them. This CDR3 is built from 17 residues. The germline CDR1 and CDR2 sequences are SGHRS and YFSETQ. CDR3 coding DNA: TGCGCCAGCAGCTTGGTTCTGCGGGTCGGCTCCTACAATGAGCAGTTCTTC. Its translation is CASSLVLRVGSYNEQFF.

In its sample, this clone was seen once. The chain has TRBV6-6 and TRBJ2-7; possibly TRBD2 for D (6 bases). The CDR3 runs to 12 residues. CDR1 is MNHNY and CDR2 is SVGAGI in the germline V gene (reference sequence). Trimming left V 8 bases short and J 1 base short, with 9 bases between. As DNA, the CDR3 is TGTGCCAGCGAGGGAGGATCCTACGAGCAGTACTTC. It encodes CASEGGSYEQYF.

This clone was picked up a small number of times. This chain joins TRBV6-1 and TRBJ2-3; D not certain. The V and J ends lost 3 bases and 2 bases respectively, with 12 bases between them. The CDR3 is 15 amino acids. The germline V gene has CDR1 MNHNS and CDR2 SASEGT. This CDR3 reads CASSEIAHPTDTQYF. The CDR3 nucleotides are TGTGCCAGCAGTGAGATAGCCCACCCCACAGATACGCAGTATTTT.

This clone was seen a single time. The genes are TRBV7-2 and TRBJ2-1; D gene uncertain. V was clipped by 4 bases and J by 2 bases, with 12 bases between them. Germline V gene data show CDR1 as SGHTA and CDR2 as FQGNSA. The CDR3 is made up of 15 amino acids. The CDR3 sequence is CASSYLGYTYNEQFF. CDR3 coding DNA: TGTGCCAGCAGCTACCTAGGATATACCTACAATGAGCAGTTCTTC.

The gene calls are TRBV27 and TRBJ2-3; D gene unclear. Germline loops: CDR1 MNHEY, CDR2 SMNVEV (reference sequence). Trimming took 2 bases from V and 6 from J, leaving 3 bases between them. The CDR3 loop spans 11 amino acids. CDR3 sequence reads: CASSLGDTQYF. The DNA for the CDR3 is TGTGCCAGCAGTTTAGGCGATACGCAGTATTTT.

This sequence joins TRBV30 and TRBJ2-2, with a weak D call TRBD2 (6 bases). Germline V lookup: CDR1 GTSNPN, CDR2 SVGIG (reference sequence). The CDR3 spans 16 residues. V was trimmed by 5 bases and J by 2 bases, leaving 18 bases between them. The CDR3 DNA reads TGTGCCTGGTCTCGCGGGACGCGTCTAAACACCGGGGAGCTGTTTTTT. Amino acids: CAWSRGTRLNTGELFF.